A selection of T cell receptor beta chains follows, all from one sample in a study of shared clonotypes between healthy human individuals. Produced via immunoSEQ multiplex PCR; TCRdb's table is partial and in-frame only. In the table there are about 580,000 clones, 95% to 98% of which are singletons. The specimen sequenced was naive CD8+ T cells sorted from blood. Source of these receptors: a man aged 25-40 years in good health. The CDR3 runs from the conserved cysteine through the conserved F or W. Each record gives: J gene, V gene, clone size, CDR3 protein. Some rows mark clone size as missing; the rest say once, few, many or name a class of expanded clone.

j_gene: TRBJ2-7; v_gene: TRBV14; abundance: -; CDR3aa: CASSDLRAYYEQYF
j_gene: TRBJ2-7; v_gene: TRBV29-1; abundance: -; CDR3aa: CSVDGLAGDERYEQYF
j_gene: TRBJ2-1; v_gene: TRBV10-1; abundance: once; CDR3aa: CASSGRDYNEQFF
j_gene: TRBJ1-5; v_gene: TRBV27; abundance: -; CDR3aa: CASSLFGRSNQPQHF
j_gene: TRBJ2-7; v_gene: TRBV15; abundance: -; CDR3aa: CATSEWGRDRAYEQYF
j_gene: TRBJ2-5; v_gene: TRBV7-8; abundance: -; CDR3aa: CASSLGSLWYQETQYF
j_gene: TRBJ2-1; v_gene: TRBV7-9; abundance: -; CDR3aa: CASSWNPDRAKQFF
j_gene: TRBJ2-1; v_gene: TRBV15; abundance: -; CDR3aa: CATSMPTSGSPAYNEQFF
j_gene: TRBJ2-2; v_gene: TRBV27; abundance: -; CDR3aa: CASSPRPFANTGELFF
j_gene: TRBJ2-1; v_gene: TRBV11-3; abundance: -; CDR3aa: CASSPPTSGSNEQFF
j_gene: TRBJ1-1; v_gene: TRBV7-9; abundance: -; CDR3aa: CASSLPVGQNTEAFF
j_gene: TRBJ1-5; v_gene: TRBV27; abundance: -; CDR3aa: CASSNQGHTPQHF
j_gene: TRBJ2-7; v_gene: TRBV27; abundance: -; CDR3aa: CASSRQLGNEQYF
j_gene: TRBJ2-7; v_gene: TRBV11-2; abundance: -; CDR3aa: CASSSGPDGLYF
j_gene: TRBJ2-3; v_gene: TRBV29-1; abundance: -; CDR3aa: CSVEQGTDTQYF
j_gene: TRBJ2-7; v_gene: TRBV5-1; abundance: -; CDR3aa: CASTPGQSYEQYF
j_gene: TRBJ1-5; v_gene: TRBV9; abundance: -; CDR3aa: CASSETGASYQPQHF
j_gene: TRBJ2-7; v_gene: TRBV5-8; abundance: -; CDR3aa: CASSLGHSQDYGEQYF
j_gene: TRBJ2-1; v_gene: TRBV7-9; abundance: -; CDR3aa: CASSLGGVHNEQFF
j_gene: TRBJ2-5; v_gene: TRBV9; abundance: -; CDR3aa: CASSMFMGLAEETQYF
j_gene: TRBJ2-1; v_gene: TRBV11-2; abundance: -; CDR3aa: CASSLEVVSEQFF
j_gene: TRBJ1-2; v_gene: TRBV29-1; abundance: once; CDR3aa: CSVDGGVVYGYTF
j_gene: TRBJ2-7; v_gene: TRBV30; abundance: -; CDR3aa: CAWNYGTGDEQYF
j_gene: TRBJ2-1; v_gene: TRBV6-1; abundance: -; CDR3aa: CASSEVGGRAYNEQFF
j_gene: TRBJ2-1; v_gene: TRBV4-3; abundance: -; CDR3aa: CASSTGQGASNEQFF
j_gene: TRBJ2-2; v_gene: TRBV4-1; abundance: once; CDR3aa: CASSHLPGTGELFF
j_gene: TRBJ1-5; v_gene: TRBV7-2; abundance: -; CDR3aa: CASSQGGGQPQHF
j_gene: TRBJ2-2; v_gene: TRBV11-2; abundance: -; CDR3aa: CASSFVAGELFF
j_gene: TRBJ2-3; v_gene: TRBV15; abundance: -; CDR3aa: CATSGTGRGLSTDTQYF
j_gene: TRBJ2-1; v_gene: TRBV6-1; abundance: once; CDR3aa: CASSPSGVNEQFF
j_gene: TRBJ1-1; v_gene: TRBV27; abundance: -; CDR3aa: CASSLLGHTEAFF
j_gene: TRBJ2-7; v_gene: TRBV13; abundance: -; CDR3aa: CASSLLGGLSYEQYF
j_gene: TRBJ2-3; v_gene: TRBV27; abundance: -; CDR3aa: CASSWDYPDTQYF
j_gene: TRBJ2-7; v_gene: TRBV29-1; abundance: -; CDR3aa: CSVGKNYEQYF
j_gene: TRBJ2-1; v_gene: TRBV11-2; abundance: -; CDR3aa: CASSLGGPPDEQFF
j_gene: TRBJ2-1; v_gene: TRBV18; abundance: -; CDR3aa: CATADTNNEQFF
j_gene: TRBJ2-3; v_gene: TRBV29-1; abundance: -; CDR3aa: CSVTEGTSASTDTQYF
j_gene: TRBJ2-7; v_gene: TRBV4-2; abundance: -; CDR3aa: CASSQVGGIEQYF
j_gene: TRBJ2-7; v_gene: TRBV5-4; abundance: -; CDR3aa: CASSLGQGASEQYF
j_gene: TRBJ2-3; v_gene: TRBV9; abundance: -; CDR3aa: CASSVAGREPDTQYF